The next 20 T cell receptor beta chains were all read from a single sample in a study of T cell repertoires in cytomegalovirus infection (dated by TCRdb to the late 2010s). Reads for this sample came from an Illumina HiSeq 1500. Through fastp at Q25 and MiXCR, TCRdb rebuilt clones from the public reads, retaining in-frame beta chains. Every distinct CDR3 protein forms one entry, paired with its most common genes and DNA. This sample gives about 830,000 distinct CDR3 sequences in total; 32% of them show up just once. Around 11% of the sample goes to the ten largest clones. These receptors are not linked to any known antigen. What the treatment or condition label conveys for this sample: in vitro stimulation with specific CMV peptide epitopes to enrich CMV-specific T cells. The sequenced sample was cultured CD8+ T cells from PBMCs, obtained from culture after CMV antigen stimulation. Receptors were obtained from a human donor in good health (CMV status not recorded). Some clones in this sample may be carry-over from other donors' samples.

The chain is built from TRBV7-2 and TRBJ2-7, with TRBD2 matching 8 bases. The ends lost 3 bases at V and 6 bases at J; junction bases unmatched: 10. This CDR3 contains 15 residues. Germline CDR1 is SGHTA and CDR2 is FQGNSA. The CDR3 sequence: CASSLAHSLAAEQYF. CDR3 bases: TGTGCCAGCAGCTTGGCCCATTCACTAGCGGCCGAGCAGTACTTC.

J is TRBJ2-3 and V is TRBV7-2, with D tentatively TRBD2 (8 bases). The CDR3 runs to 17 residues. The germline V gene has CDR1 SGHTA and CDR2 FQGNSA. V dropped 2 bases and J dropped 2 bases, with 17 bases sitting between them. DNA of the CDR3: TGTGCCAGCAGCTTAAGGGGGCTAGCGGGCCCCACAGATACGCAGTATTTT. The encoded protein is CASSLRGLAGPTDTQYF. Together with reference TRBV7-2 and TRBJ2-3, the CDR3 gives the full variable domain: GAGVSQSPSNKVTEKGKDVELRCDPISGHTALYWYRQSLGQGLEFLIYFQGNSAPDKSGLPSDRFSAERTGGSVSTLTIQRTQQEDSAVYLCASSLRGLAGPTDTQYFGPGTRLTVL.

This clonotype was observed a few times. The rearrangement links TRBV27 to TRBJ2-5, with D perhaps TRBD2 (6 bases). Trimming stripped 2 bases from V and 5 bases from J, with 15 bases between. Germline CDR1 is MNHEY and CDR2 is SMNVEV (reference sequence). The CDR3 has 15 residues. The CDR3 nucleotides read TGTGCCAGCAGTTTAGCGGGGACCCCATGGGAGACCCAGTACTTC. Translated, it gives CASSLAGTPWETQYF.

This CDR3 reads CASKGYEQFF. In nucleotides, the CDR3 is TGTGCCAGCAAAGGTTATGAGCAGTTCTTC. The chain employs TRBV2 and TRBJ2-1, with D unresolved. Germline V lookup: CDR1 SNHLY, CDR2 FYNNEI. Trimming took 7 bases from V and 8 from J, leaving 6 bases between them. This CDR3 contains 10 residues.

This chain links TRBV7-9 with TRBJ1-2; a possible D gene is TRBD1 (5 bases). V was trimmed by 1 base and J by 4 bases, leaving 13 bases between them. The CDR3 sequence is 15 residues long. Germline CDR1 reads SEHNR; CDR2 reads FQNEAQ (reference sequence). The CDR3 region has the DNA TGTGCCAGCAGCTTAGAACAGGAGATCCTCTATGGCTACACCTTC. Translated: CASSLEQEILYGYTF.

The rearrangement uses TRBV6-6 and TRBJ2-5, with 7 bases fitting TRBD1. Per germline, CDR1 MNHNY and CDR2 SVGAGI (reference sequence). V lost 4 bases to trimming and J lost 5 bases; unmatched junction nucleotides: 7. The CDR3 runs 14 residues. The CDR3 is CASSSTGYGETQYF. CDR3 nucleotide sequence: TGTGCCAGCAGTTCGACAGGGTATGGGGAGACCCAGTACTTC.

The J gene is TRBJ2-1, the V gene TRBV6-5; TRBD1 matches at 9 bases. J was trimmed by 5 bases and V by 0 bases; bases with no gene match: 5. Germline V gene data show CDR1 as MNHEY and CDR2 as SVGAGI. The CDR3 is 16 residues long. CDR3 DNA sequence: TGTGCCAGCAGTTACTCGAACAGGGGGCTGGACAATGAGCAGTTCTTC. Translated: CASSYSNRGLDNEQFF.

CDR3 amino acids: CAIRGKPGQPIYGYTF. The CDR3 region has the DNA TGTGCCATCAGGGGGAAACCGGGACAACCTATTTATGGCTACACCTTC. The rearrangement links TRBV10-3 to TRBJ1-2; possible D gene TRBD1, 6 bases. Trimming took off 6 bases at V and 5 bases at J, with 22 bases between the two ends. Germline-derived CDR1 and CDR2 are ENHRY and SYGVKD. The CDR3 is made up of 16 amino acids.

The V and J genes are TRBV19 and TRBJ1-2, with TRBD1 identical over 9 bases. This CDR3 contains 15 residues. In germline, CDR1 is LNHDA, CDR2 SQIVND (reference sequence). V lost 7 bases, J lost 1 base, and 7 bases stayed unmatched. The chain's CDR3 is CASTPGTGSNYGYTF. DNA of the CDR3: TGTGCCAGTACCCCCGGGACAGGGAGTAACTATGGCTACACCTTC.

This clonotype has at least ten counts. V gene TRBV7-6 combines with J gene TRBJ2-5; D remains unclear. V was trimmed by 0 bases and J by 5 bases, leaving 10 bases between them. The CDR3 covers 14 residues. Germline V lookup: CDR1 SGHVS, CDR2 FNYEAQ. The CDR3 loop is CASSLAGNDETQYF. Written as DNA, the CDR3 is TGTGCCAGCAGCTTAGCGGGGAACGATGAGACCCAGTACTTC.

The V and J genes are TRBV7-2 and TRBJ1-2; perhaps TRBD1 as D (5 bases). This CDR3 contains 15 residues. Germline V gives CDR1 SGHTA, CDR2 FQGNSA. V was pared by 3 bases and J by 6 bases, with 17 bases between. As DNA, the CDR3 is TGTGCCAGCAGCTTTTTGGGGGGTGGGTCCGATGGCTACACCTTC. Translated, it gives CASSFLGGGSDGYTF.

CDR3 loop: CASSFGSAEAFF. The CDR3 DNA is TGTGCCAGCAGCTTTGGCTCAGCTGAAGCTTTCTTT. The rearrangement links TRBV7-9 to TRBJ1-1; D uncertain. The CDR3 sequence is 12 residues long. V gave up 3 bases and J gave up 6 bases, with 8 bases separating them. CDR1 is SEHNR, CDR2 FQNEAQ, per germline (reference sequence).

The V and J genes are TRBV6-1 and TRBJ2-7; tentatively, D is TRBD1 or TRBD2 (5 bases each). This CDR3 spans 15 amino acids. V was trimmed by 2 bases and J by 5 bases, leaving 16 bases between them. The germline V gene has CDR1 MNHNS and CDR2 SASEGT. The CDR3 nucleotides are TGTGCCAGCAGTGAATTTGGGGGAAGATCCCACGAGCAGTACTTC. Residues: CASSEFGGRSHEQYF.

V and J are TRBV24-1 and TRBJ1-1; TRBD1 aligns across 7 bases. The CDR3 loop spans 13 amino acids. The V segment lost 4 bases and the J segment 7 bases; nucleotides outside the gene matches: 5. Germline loops: CDR1 KGHDR, CDR2 SFDVKD. The CDR3 DNA is TGTGCCACCAGTGACCGACAGGGACTTGAAGCTTTCTTT. It translates to CATSDRQGLEAFF.

This clonotype was seen a handful of times. The chain employs TRBV5-4 and TRBJ2-3; perhaps TRBD1 as D (5 bases). V was trimmed by 4 bases and J by 2 bases, leaving 14 bases between them. This CDR3 region has 15 residues. Germline V gene sequence: CDR1 SGHNT, CDR2 YYREEE (reference sequence). CDR3 in amino acids: CASSDSPGITDTQYF. As DNA, the CDR3 is TGTGCCAGCAGCGACTCCCCAGGGATCACAGATACGCAGTATTTT.

This clonotype was recorded at least ten times. The chain has TRBV7-2 and TRBJ1-5; D ambiguous. The germline V and J ends were trimmed by 4 bases and 4 bases, with 5 bases remaining between them. The germline CDR1 and CDR2 sequences are SGHTA and FQGNSA. CDR3 length: 12 residues. CDR3 sequence reads: CASSWGNQPQHF. The DNA of the CDR3 is TGTGCCAGCAGCTGGGGAAATCAGCCCCAGCATTTT.

At least ten counts were recorded for this clonotype. The V gene is TRBV28, the J gene TRBJ2-7; D call uncertain. The CDR3 extends over 15 amino acids. V lost 6 bases, J lost 0 bases, and 15 bases lay in between. CDR1 MDHEN and CDR2 SYDVKM come from the germline V gene. The DNA of the CDR3 is TGTGCCAGCAGCCCTCATGACACCTCCTCCTACGAGCAGTACGTC. Protein sequence: CASSPHDTSSYEQYV.

This clonotype was seen repeatedly, ten times or more. V is TRBV7-8 and J is TRBJ2-3; 7 bases line up with TRBD2. The CDR3 runs to 19 residues. V gave up 5 bases and J gave up 3 bases; unmatched junction bases: 20. CDR1 and CDR2 (germline): SGHVS, FQNEAQ. The chain's CDR3 is CASSQIILRTSGITDTQYF. The CDR3 DNA reads TGTGCCAGCAGCCAAATAATTTTAAGGACTAGTGGTATTACAGATACGCAGTATTTT.

V is TRBV15 and J is TRBJ2-1; D remains ambiguous. The V end lost 1 base, the J end lost 8 bases, and 9 bases lay between the germline ends. CDR1 and CDR2 (germline): LNHNV, YYDKDF (reference sequence). CDR3 length equals 13 residues. The CDR3 reads CATSRGGIDEQFF. DNA of the CDR3: TGTGCCACCAGCAGAGGTGGGATTGATGAGCAGTTCTTC.

The V gene is TRBV12-5, the J gene TRBJ2-7, with 10 bases that match TRBD1. Germline V CDR1 and CDR2: LGHNT, FRNRAP. The CDR3 extends over 14 amino acids. V dropped 6 bases and J dropped 5; count of bases not matched to a gene: 7. The CDR3 loop reads CASGPGTGANEQYF. The DNA for the CDR3 is TGTGCTAGTGGGCCCGGGACAGGGGCCAACGAGCAGTACTTC.